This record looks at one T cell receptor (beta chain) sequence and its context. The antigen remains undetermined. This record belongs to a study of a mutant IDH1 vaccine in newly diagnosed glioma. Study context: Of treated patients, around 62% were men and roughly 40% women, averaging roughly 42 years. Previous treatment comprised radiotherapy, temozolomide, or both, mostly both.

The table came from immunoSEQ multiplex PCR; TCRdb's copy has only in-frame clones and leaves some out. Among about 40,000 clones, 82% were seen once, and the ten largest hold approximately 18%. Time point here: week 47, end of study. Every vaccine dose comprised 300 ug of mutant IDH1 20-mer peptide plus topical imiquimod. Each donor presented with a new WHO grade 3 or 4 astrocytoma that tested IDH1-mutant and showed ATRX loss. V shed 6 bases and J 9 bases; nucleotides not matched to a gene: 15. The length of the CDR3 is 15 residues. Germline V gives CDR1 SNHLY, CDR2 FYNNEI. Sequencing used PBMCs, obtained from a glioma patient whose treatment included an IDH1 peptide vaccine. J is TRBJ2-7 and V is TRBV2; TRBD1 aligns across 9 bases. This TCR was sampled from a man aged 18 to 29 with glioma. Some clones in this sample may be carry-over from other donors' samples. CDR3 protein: CASRTRWTGVEGQYF. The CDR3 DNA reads TGTGCCAGCAGGACCAGATGGACAGGGGTGGAGGGGCAGTACTTC. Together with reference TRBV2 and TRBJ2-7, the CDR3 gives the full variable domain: EPEVTQTPSHQVTQMGQEVILRCVPISNHLYFYWYRQILGQKVEFLVSFYNNEISEKSEIFDDQFSVERPDGSNFTLKIRSTKLEDSAMYFCASRTRWTGVEGQYFGPGTRLTVT.